The T cell receptor beta chain under discussion was sequenced for a study of Ad26.COV2.S vaccination and SARS-CoV-2 variants. Turning to the study itself: Enrollment placed the donor in the COV1001 Ad26.COV2.S trial arm. Once, or twice with 56 days between doses, Ad26.COV2.S was given intramuscularly.

TCRdb keeps only in-frame clones here, not all; method: immunoSEQ multiplex PCR. The profile shows about 350,000 clones, 86% of them singletons. As for treatment: about 20 received Ad26.COV2.S at low or high dose, single or two shots; about 5 received placebo; per-sample allocation not given. Day 63 following the first vaccine or placebo injection was when the samples were taken. The TCR was taken from a person between 18 and 65 years old who received the Ad26.COV2.S COVID-19 vaccine or a placebo. The sequencing here drew on peripheral blood, taken in a trial of Ad26.COV2.S vaccine versus placebo.

CDR3 protein: CASSLGGTGSSPLHF. The DNA of the CDR3 is TGCGCCAGCAGCTTGGGAGGGACAGGGAGTTCACCCCTCCACTTT. V is TRBV5-1 and J is TRBJ1-6, with 9 bases identical to TRBD1. The trim removed 0 bases at V and 9 bases at J, leaving 4 bases unmatched. The CDR3 covers 15 residues. Germline V gene data show CDR1 as SGHRS and CDR2 as YFSETQ.